Given below is one T cell receptor beta chain in context. Its antigen is unknown. No much larger clonotype is one base removed from it; base qualities were not supplied. In Seattle, one collaborating source enrolled patients while the infection was active and tracked those patients longitudinally over the course of disease. The collaborating institutions used their own protocols to collect whole blood in K2EDTA tubes. For TCRbeta analysis, collaborators shipped samples as frozen whole blood, isolated PBMCs, or DNA extracted from either of those sample types. This specimen belongs to a study of blood T cell repertoires in COVID-19 (dated by TCRdb to 2018 to 2021). The study in broad terms: Samples covering the acute and convalescent phases of COVID-19 were provided by collaborators in the United States, Italy and Spain. The material from the prospective study consisted of cDNA or gDNA derived from T cells, B-cell-depleted T cells, or PBMCs. Samples came from the ongoing ImmuneRACE study (first 160 participants) plus 1,254 subjects from 6 global collaborators. Subjects who had been exposed to COVID-19, were actively infected with it, or had recovered from it provided the deeply sampled blood TCRbeta repertoires that made up the dataset. The repertoires were released in a freely available public database intended as a resource for research on the immune response to SARS-CoV-2. The sample metadata nearly always contained a de-identified subject ID, COVID-19 status, age in years and sex. HLA class I and class II types, where available, came from metadata supplied by the sample provider rather than from assay-based typing. Summary of the overall study and its limitations: Clinical and demographic metadata were provided uncurated, with the amount varying by source and participant.

CDR1 and CDR2 (MGHRA, YSYEKL) derive from the germline V gene. The CDR3 goes from the cysteine to the phenylalanine over 15 residues. This entry keeps only the CDR3 DNA: 45 bases, framed from base 1. The germline V end is reduced by 1 base and the J end by 2 bases; junction bases left unmatched: 4. TCRbeta CDR3 regions were amplified from genomic DNA by means of the immunoSEQ Assay, a bias-controlled multiplex PCR. On the study's bioinformatics: Within the assay, amplification of reference gene primers was used to estimate how many nucleated cells each sample contained. To quantify the absolute abundance of each unique TCRbeta CDR3 rearrangement, sequence reads were collapsed and filtered. For each sample, productive Simpson clonality was calculated by taking the square root of Simpson's diversity index across productive rearrangements. The table comes from immuneACCESS by way of TCRdb, which keeps in-frame sequences with V and J called. Part of the clones is missing from these tables; in studies checked, under half for an unresolved V gene and the rest for unknown reasons. V, J and clone size derive from that table, while D and trimming were established from the DNA sequence. The sample has 200,000 to 250,000 clones on record, less than 85% of them singletons. Over 6% of the sample lies in the top ten.

This clonotype was sampled from a woman of 80 years or more with COVID-19, enrolled during active disease. The source material was peripheral blood. The rearranged chain carries TRBV4-1 and TRBJ1-2; TRBD1 aligns with 7 central bases. DNA sequence: TGCGCCAGCAGCCAAGGTCCAGGGGGAAACTATGGCTACACCTTC. This sequence encodes CASSQGPGGNYGYTF.